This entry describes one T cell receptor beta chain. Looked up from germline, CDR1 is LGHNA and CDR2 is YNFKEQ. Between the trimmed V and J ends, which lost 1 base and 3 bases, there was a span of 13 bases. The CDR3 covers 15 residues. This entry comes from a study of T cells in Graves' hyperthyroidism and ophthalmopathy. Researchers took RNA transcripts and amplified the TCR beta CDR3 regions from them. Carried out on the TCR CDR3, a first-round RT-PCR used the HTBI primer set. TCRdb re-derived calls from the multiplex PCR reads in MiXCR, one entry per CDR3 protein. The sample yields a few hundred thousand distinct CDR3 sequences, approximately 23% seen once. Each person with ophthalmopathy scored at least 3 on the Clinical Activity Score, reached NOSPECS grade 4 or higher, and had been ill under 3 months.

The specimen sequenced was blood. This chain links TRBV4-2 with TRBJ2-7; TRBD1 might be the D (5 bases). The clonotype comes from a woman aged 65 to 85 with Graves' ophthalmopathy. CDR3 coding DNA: TGTGCCAGCAGCCAAGCTCTGGGGCGATTCTACGAGCAGTACTTC. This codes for CASSQALGRFYEQYF.